This record covers a single TCR beta chain. Its antigen is currently unknown. An end of the junction does not agree with germline; a read error may underlie this. This entry belongs to a study of shared clonotypes between healthy human individuals. Study-wide results and caveats: Rarefaction gave evidence that sorted-subset sequencing remained incomplete despite large depth. In contrast to clonotypes shared by all four donors, non-shared clonotypes had lower generation probabilities.

This CDR3 spans 14 amino acids. CDR1 and CDR2 (germline): SGHRS, YFSETQ. Method: immunoSEQ multiplex PCR; TCRdb's copy keeps in-frame clones and lacks some. Counted here are some 900,000 clones, approximately 80% occurring once; the ten biggest clones make up about 1.5%. This TCR came from a man aged 18 to 35 in good health. The V gene is TRBV5-1, the J gene TRBJ2-1; 11 bases are a match to TRBD2. Sequences were obtained from memory CD4+ T cells sorted from blood. Subset described: CD45RA-negative fraction. Here the CDR3 DNA reads TGTGCCAGCATTAGCGGGAGGGCCAACGATGAGCAGTTCTTC. It translates to CASISGRANDEQFF.